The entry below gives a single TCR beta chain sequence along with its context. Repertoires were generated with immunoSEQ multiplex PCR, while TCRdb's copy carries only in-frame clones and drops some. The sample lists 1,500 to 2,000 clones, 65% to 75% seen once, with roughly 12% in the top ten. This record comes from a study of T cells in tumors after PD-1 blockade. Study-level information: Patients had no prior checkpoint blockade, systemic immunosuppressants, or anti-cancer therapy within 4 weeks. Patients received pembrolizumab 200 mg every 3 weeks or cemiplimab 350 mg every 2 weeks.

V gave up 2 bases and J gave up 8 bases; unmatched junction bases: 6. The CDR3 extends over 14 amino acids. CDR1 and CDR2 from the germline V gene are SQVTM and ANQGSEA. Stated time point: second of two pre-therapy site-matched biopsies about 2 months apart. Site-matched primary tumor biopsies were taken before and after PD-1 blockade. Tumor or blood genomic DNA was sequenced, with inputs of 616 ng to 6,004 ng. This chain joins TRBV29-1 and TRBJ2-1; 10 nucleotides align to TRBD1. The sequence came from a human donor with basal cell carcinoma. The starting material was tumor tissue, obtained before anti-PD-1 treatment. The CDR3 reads CSVESGQGVDEQFF. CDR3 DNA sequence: TGCAGCGTTGAATCCGGACAGGGGGTAGATGAGCAGTTCTTC.